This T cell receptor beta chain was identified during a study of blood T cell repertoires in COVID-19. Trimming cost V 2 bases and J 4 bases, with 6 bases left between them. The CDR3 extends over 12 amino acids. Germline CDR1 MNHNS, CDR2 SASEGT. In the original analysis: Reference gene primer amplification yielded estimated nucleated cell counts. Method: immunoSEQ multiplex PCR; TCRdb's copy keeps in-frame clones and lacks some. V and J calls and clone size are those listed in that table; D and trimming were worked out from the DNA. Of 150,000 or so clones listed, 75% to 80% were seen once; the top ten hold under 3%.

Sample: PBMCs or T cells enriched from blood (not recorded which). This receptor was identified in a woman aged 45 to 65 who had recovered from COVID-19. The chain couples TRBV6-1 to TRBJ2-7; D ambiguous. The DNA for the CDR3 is TGTGCCAGCAGTGAAATCTATTACGAGCAGTACTTC. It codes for CASSEIYYEQYF.